This TCR beta chain was identified in a study of blood T cells in healthy people across ages (dated by TCRdb to about 2015). About the full investigation: In model experiments, template switching captured roughly one uniquely barcoded TCR beta cDNA molecule for every two T cells. The study measured age-related changes in TCR beta repertoire diversity using deep sequencing normalized with unique cDNA molecular identifiers. To avoid experimental bias, donors of different ages were randomly spread across the sequencing lanes. Four age groups were formed from the donors: young (average approximately 15 years), middle-aged (less than 40), aged (62) and long-lived (approximately 80). The study analyzed two additional independent replicas of 1 million unique cDNA reads from the same blood draw for two donors, one aged 18 to 30 and one aged 80 or older. What the research found in general, with its limitations: Compared with the aged group, the long-lived group had more naive CD4+ T cells, fewer expanded clones and increased TCR diversity, a pattern suggesting age selection. Because profiling used bulk unsorted PBMCs, naive and antigen-experienced compartments could not be compared conclusively. The CMV infection status of donors was not known, potentially confounding age-related changes in expanded clonotypes. Total diversity estimates from one million sequenced T cells were considered lower bounds and underestimates. As age increased, observed TCR beta diversity per million T cells dropped in a roughly linear way, and a significant reduction was already evident by age 40. There was a strong correlation between observed TCR beta diversity and the percentage of naive T cells measured by flow cytometry.

Donors were 39 systemically healthy Caucasian individuals from Russia aged roughly 6 to 100 years. Approximately 11 milliliters of peripheral blood were drawn from each donor into EDTA-treated Vacutainer tubes. Ficoll-Paque density-gradient centrifugation was used to isolate PBMCs, with at least 6.5 million obtained per sample. Trizol reagent was used to extract total RNA from PBMCs, with at least 6 micrograms per sample. The percentages of naive CD45RAhigh/CD27high T cells were determined by flow cytometry on a PBMC aliquot from every donor. To note about this clonotype: It lacks a known antigen. Base-call qualities are not available, and no considerably larger clone is one nucleotide away.

Library construction relied on 5' RACE. Instrument on record: Illumina HiSeq 2500. A second PCR of about 6 to 11 cycles was performed with a sample-barcoded 5' primer and a J-beta primer mix. A template-switch 5' adaptor carrying 12 random nucleotides introduced a unique molecular identifier onto each TCR beta cDNA molecule. Each sample yielded at least 2.5 million CDR3-containing paired-end reads. The Mint cDNA synthesis kit, primed by a TRBC-specific oligonucleotide, was used to synthesize first-strand cDNA from all RNA. Following uracil-DNA glycosylase treatment, a first 18-cycle PCR with universal primers M1SS and BC2_uni_R was performed on all cDNA. The study's own analysis went as follows. For normalization, 1 million high-quality reads were randomly selected from each sample, with every read carrying a distinct molecular identifier. Instead of being binned into consensus sequences, reads that shared molecular identifiers were thrown out. MiTCR, with a Q25 quality threshold and the strictest error-elimination algorithm, was used for CDR3 identification, clonotype clustering and error correction. A nonparametric unseen species model using Euler transformation provided a lower-bound estimate of total TCR beta diversity. TCRdb reprocessed the public reads (quality trimming at Q25 with fastp, clone calling with MiXCR) and kept in-frame beta chains. Every distinct CDR3 protein forms one entry, paired with its most common genes and DNA. Here the V and J calls rest on TCRdb's processing, not on the authors' analysis. Counted in this sample were 700,000 or so distinct CDR3 sequences; over 20% of them appeared once. The top ten clonotypes cover around a fifth of the sample.

V gives up 3 bases and J gives up 7 bases, and the segment between their germline ends measures 13 bases. Including the terminal cysteine and phenylalanine, the CDR3 comprises 14 residues. The CDR3 DNA has 42 bases and is translated from base 1. The sample comprised blood. The chain was built from TRBV12-3 or TRBV12-4 and TRBJ2-1; the D gene remains uncertain. The sequence was obtained from a man aged 70 or older in good health. CDR3 region: CASSFGQIINEQFF. The DNA reads as follows: TGTGCCAGCAGTTTCGGGCAGATCATTAATGAGCAGTTCTTC.